Presented here are 21 T cell receptor beta chains from one specimen sequenced in a study of post-analysis software for immune sequencing data. Carried by the TCR beta cDNA libraries were unique molecular identifiers. In TCRdb, the PCR reads were re-called with MiXCR into one record per CDR3 protein. The data show hundreds of thousands of distinct CDR3 sequences, 59% seen once. Study conclusions and caveats: Controls had lower frequencies than patients of 4 or 5 TRBV segments, which included TRBV5-6, TRBV5-1 and TRBV20-1.

No cognate antigen is known for these TCRs. The source material was blood. These receptors originate from a girl aged 2 to 10 with multiple sclerosis.

This rearrangement joins TRBV7-2 to TRBJ2-5; D tentatively reads TRBD1 or TRBD2 (6 bases each). Germline CDR1 reads SGHTA; CDR2 reads FQGNSA. Trimming cost V 3 bases and J 4 bases, with 24 bases left between them. CDR3 size: 18 residues. CDR3 sequence: CASSLGQGGLGYGETQYF. The CDR3, as DNA: TGTGCCAGCAGCTTGGGGCAAGGGGGGTTAGGGTACGGAGAGACCCAGTACTTC.

The chain recombines TRBV20-1 with TRBJ2-7; 8 nucleotides align to TRBD1. The V and J ends lost 5 bases and 3 bases, in that order; junction bases with no gene match: 3. The CDR3 loop spans 12 amino acids. The germline CDR1 and CDR2 sequences are DFQATT and SNEGSKA (reference sequence). The CDR3: CSALDRDYEQYF. The DNA of the CDR3 is TGCAGTGCTCTGGACAGGGACTACGAGCAGTACTTC.

This clonotype was found a few times. The chain links TRBV7-6 to TRBJ2-3; D gene unclear. Between the trimmed V and J ends, which lost 1 base and 6 bases, there was a span of 14 bases. The CDR3 runs to 15 residues. Per germline, CDR1 SGHVS and CDR2 FNYEAQ. The CDR3 here is CASSLGTALGDTQYF. The CDR3, as DNA: TGTGCCAGCAGCTTAGGAACAGCCCTGGGGGATACGCAGTATTTT.

This chain uses TRBV7-9 with TRBJ1-5; 7 bases fit TRBD1. The trim removed 4 bases at V and 3 bases at J, leaving 9 bases unmatched. Germline CDR1 and CDR2: SEHNR and FQNEAQ (reference sequence). This CDR3 spans 16 amino acids. CDR3 sequence (DNA): TGTGCCAGCAGCTCACCGGGACAGTACCCCAATCAGCCCCAGCATTTT. As protein: CASSSPGQYPNQPQHF.

This clonotype has only a few counts. The chain couples TRBV28 to TRBJ2-1; TRBD2 matches 7 bases. V was clipped by 3 bases and J by 5 bases; unmatched bases: 4. The CDR3 has 14 residues. CDR1 and CDR2 from the germline V gene are MDHEN and SYDVKM. CDR3 DNA: TGTGCCAGCAGTTTGACTCTAGCGGACAATGAGCAGTTCTTC. It encodes CASSLTLADNEQFF.

The chain employs TRBV29-1 and TRBJ2-5, with D possibly matching TRBD1 (5 bases). The J call may be mistaken, given a closer DNA end match to TRBJ2-7. The CDR3 is 12 residues long. Germline lookup yields CDR1 SQVTM and CDR2 ANQGSEA. The CDR3 sequence is CSGDPGKGEQYF. In nucleotides, the CDR3 is TGCAGCGGTGACCCAGGGAAAGGCGAGCAGTACTTC.

This chain joins TRBV30 and TRBJ2-7; D is ambiguous. The CDR3 extends over 12 amino acids. V was pared by 3 bases and J by 1 base, with 7 bases between. The germline V gene encodes CDR1 GTSNPN and CDR2 SVGIG (reference sequence). The CDR3 is CAWSRASYEQYF. The CDR3 DNA follows: TGTGCCTGGAGCCGGGCTTCCTACGAGCAGTACTTC.

V is TRBV12-3 or TRBV12-4 and J is TRBJ2-1; 10 nucleotides line up with TRBD2. This CDR3 has 15 residues. Losses at the gene ends were 5 bases for V and 9 bases for J; bases not matched to a gene: 10. The CDR3 spells CASSARAGGVGEQFF. CDR3 nucleotide sequence: TGTGCCAGCAGTGCACGAGCGGGGGGGGTCGGTGAGCAGTTCTTC.

The rearrangement uses TRBV5-1 and TRBJ1-2; no clear D gene. The CDR3 consists of 15 residues. Germline values: CDR1 SGHRS, CDR2 YFSETQ. Trimming cost V 0 bases and J 2 bases, with 11 bases left between them. The CDR3 nucleotides are TGCGCCAGCAGCTTGGTGCCGGGAGACAACTATGGCTACACCTTC. This gives the protein CASSLVPGDNYGYTF.

This chain joins TRBV29-1 and TRBJ1-2; 9 bases fit TRBD1. The CDR3 loop spans 14 amino acids. Germline assignment: CDR1 SQVTM and CDR2 ANQGSEA. Unmatched junction bases numbered 9, after V lost 7 bases and J lost 3 bases. The DNA of the CDR3 is TGCAGCGCCAGACAGGGGGAGCAAGACTATGGCTACACCTTC. It encodes CSARQGEQDYGYTF.

As DNA, the CDR3 is TGTGCCAGCTCATCGACAGGGACCAATGAGCAGTTCTTC. This encodes CASSSTGTNEQFF. V is TRBV18 and J is TRBJ2-1; 7 positions agree with TRBD1. Per the germline V gene, CDR1 is KGHSH and CDR2 is LQKENI. The CDR3 spans 13 residues. Trimming cost V 5 bases and J 6 bases; bases outside gene matches: 4.

The rearrangement joins TRBV7-9 to TRBJ1-5, with 7 bases lining up with TRBD1. J was trimmed by 0 bases and V by 4 bases; bases with no gene match: 9. The CDR3 consists of 17 residues. Looked up from germline, CDR1 is SEHNR and CDR2 is FQNEAQ (reference sequence). The CDR3 reads CASSSAGQSYSNQPQHF. In DNA, the CDR3 is TGTGCCAGCAGCTCAGCGGGACAGAGTTATAGCAATCAGCCCCAGCATTTT. The whole variable domain, remainder taken from reference TRBV7-9 and TRBJ1-5, is DTGVSQNPRHKITKRGQNVTFRCDPISEHNRLYWYRQTLGQGPEFLTYFQNEAQLEKSRLLSDRFSAERPKGSFSTLEIQRTEQGDSAMYLCASSSAGQSYSNQPQHFGDGTRLSIL.

The V and J genes are TRBV3-1 and TRBJ2-1, with 9 bases aligning to TRBD2. CDR1 is LGHDT and CDR2 is YNNKEL in the germline V gene (reference sequence). Losses at the gene ends were 4 bases for V and 3 bases for J; bases not matched to a gene: 7. The CDR3 is made up of 16 amino acids. CDR3: CASSRRRTSVYNEQFF. The CDR3 DNA sequence: TGTGCCAGCAGCCGACGAAGGACTAGCGTCTACAATGAGCAGTTCTTC.

The chain employs TRBV4-2 and TRBJ2-3; tentatively, D is TRBD2 (6 bases). This CDR3 is 17 amino acids long. V lost 0 bases to trimming and J lost 2 bases, with 15 bases between them. The germline CDR1 and CDR2 sequences are LGHNA and YNFKEQ. For the CDR3, the DNA is TGTGCCAGCAGCCAAGACCCCAAAGGCGGGGTCACAGATACGCAGTATTTT. Protein: CASSQDPKGGVTDTQYF.

The V and J genes are TRBV7-3 and TRBJ2-1, with D possibly called TRBD1 or TRBD2 (5 bases each). This CDR3 has 14 residues. V was clipped by 8 bases and J by 9 bases, with 20 bases between them. Germline lookup yields CDR1 SGHTA and CDR2 FQGTGA. Here the CDR3 DNA reads TGTGCCAGCGGCACCGGGGCCGGGTGGGCTGAGCAGTTCTTC. It encodes CASGTGAGWAEQFF.

This clonotype was seen a handful of times. The rearrangement uses TRBV10-3 and TRBJ2-7; D might be TRBD1 or TRBD2, each matching 5 bases. Per germline, CDR1 ENHRY and CDR2 SYGVKD. V was clipped by 2 bases and J by 4 bases, with 12 bases between them. The CDR3 loop spans 14 amino acids. The CDR3 coding sequence is TGTGCCATCAGTGAGGAAAGGGGCGGGTACGAGCAGTACTTC. Its protein product is CAISEERGGYEQYF.

The J gene is TRBJ2-5, the V gene TRBV29-1; D uncertain. Per germline, CDR1 SQVTM and CDR2 ANQGSEA. Trimming cost V 1 base and J 4 bases, with 10 bases left between them. This CDR3 has 13 amino acids. The CDR3 region is CSVEGVLPETQYF. Here the CDR3 DNA reads TGCAGCGTTGAAGGTGTACTGCCAGAGACCCAGTACTTC.

The chain employs TRBV14 and TRBJ2-7; D is perhaps TRBD1 (6 bases). Germline values: CDR1 SGHDN, CDR2 FVKESK. Trimming removed 0 bases from V and 1 base from J, with 13 bases in between. The CDR3 extends over 16 amino acids. This CDR3 reads CASSQERRGPSYEQYF. The CDR3 DNA reads as TGTGCCAGCAGCCAAGAGCGCAGGGGCCCATCCTACGAGCAGTACTTC.

This clonotype was counted a few times. This chain uses TRBV29-1 with TRBJ2-5; possibly TRBD1 for D (6 bases). The CDR3 extends over 16 amino acids. Germline CDR1 reads SQVTM; CDR2 reads ANQGSEA. Trimming shortened V by 2 bases and J by 0 bases, and 16 bases separated the two germline ends. The CDR3 protein is CSVENFGQLYQETQYF. The DNA for the CDR3 is TGCAGCGTTGAAAACTTTGGACAGCTGTACCAAGAGACCCAGTACTTC.

This chain links TRBV20-1 with TRBJ1-1, with a tentative D call TRBD1 (6 bases). The CDR3 spans 12 residues. Trimming pared 6 bases from V and 10 bases from J, leaving 18 bases between. In germline, CDR1 is DFQATT, CDR2 SNEGSKA (reference sequence). The CDR3 DNA follows: TGCAGTGCGAGACAGGAATCGGGCGGAGCTTTCTTT. It encodes CSARQESGGAFF.

The V call is TRBV11-2, the J call TRBJ2-5; possibly TRBD1 for D (6 bases). In germline, CDR1 is SGHAT, CDR2 FQNNGV. The CDR3 length is 13 residues. V lost 8 bases and J lost 1, with 11 bases in between. The CDR3 loop is CASSTGSQETQYF. The CDR3 DNA sequence: TGTGCCAGCTCCACAGGGTCCCAAGAGACCCAGTACTTC.